This passage covers 2 T cell receptor beta chains from one sample sequenced in a study of blood T cells in healthy people across ages. Alongside a J-beta primer mix, a sample-barcoded 5' primer served in a second PCR lasting about 7 to 11 cycles. TCRdb independently ran MiXCR on the 5' RACE reads; one entry per CDR3 protein. In the table there are around 1.5 million distinct CDR3 sequences, 42% of which are singletons. The sequencing sample was made of blood. These receptors were collected from a woman aged 18 to 35 in good health.

This clonotype was seen a single time. This chain uses TRBV7-9 with TRBJ1-2, with a tentative D call TRBD1 (5 bases). The CDR3 is 14 amino acids. Trimming shortened V by 4 bases and J by 4 bases, and 13 bases separated the two germline ends. The germline CDR1 and CDR2 sequences are SEHNR and FQNEAQ (reference sequence). CDR3 nucleotide sequence: TGTGCCAGCAGCTCCGGGACGGTCTTCTATGGCTACACCTTC. This sequence encodes CASSSGTVFYGYTF.

The table lists this clonotype with a few counts. This sequence joins TRBV20-1 and TRBJ2-3; D is ambiguous. Germline CDR1 and CDR2: DFQATT and SNEGSKA (reference sequence). This CDR3 contains 15 residues. V lost 3 bases and J lost 0, with 13 bases in between. The DNA of the CDR3 is TGCAGTGCTAGGGGCCTCGCGGCTAGCACAGATACGCAGTATTTT. Its protein product is CSARGLAASTDTQYF.